This TCR beta chain was sequenced during a study of multiple sclerosis patients with progressive multifocal leukoencephalopathy. Only in-frame clones appear in the TCRdb table, and some are missing; sequencing was by immunoSEQ multiplex PCR. The sample has approximately 31,000 clones, roughly 90% seen once. Trimming cost V 6 bases and J 4 bases; bases outside gene matches: 6. The CDR3 length is 14 residues. Germline V gene sequence: CDR1 SGHVS, CDR2 FQNEAQ. As to time point: time of PML onset. Detection of JC virus DNA in cerebrospinal fluid confirmed PML diagnosed from clinical and MRI findings. PML in natalizumab-treated patients developed after between about 15 and 56 months of natalizumab therapy.

The sequence came from a human donor with progressive multifocal leukoencephalopathy. This rearrangement joins TRBV7-8 to TRBJ1-5, with 7 bases fitting TRBD1. This specimen was PBMCs, taken from a patient treated with natalizumab. In nucleotides, the CDR3 is TGTGCCAGCAGTTTACAGGGGACGAATCAGCCCCAGCATTTT. Its translation: CASSLQGTNQPQHF. Full variable domain (missing parts from reference TRBV7-8 and TRBJ1-5): GAGVSQSPRYKVAKRGQDVALRCDPISGHVSLFWYQQALGQGPEFLTYFQNEAQLDKSGLPSDRFFAERPEGSVSTLKIQRTQQEDSAVYLCASSLQGTNQPQHFGDGTRLSIL.